A selection of T cell receptor beta chains follows, all from one sample in a study of T-cell reconstitution after alpha-beta-depleted transplantation in children. TCRdb redid the calling of the PCR reads with MiXCR, one entry per CDR3 protein. The repertoire includes about 540,000 distinct CDR3 sequences, approximately 20% of them detected once, and 2.5% to 3.5% sits in the top ten. The source material was PBMCs from the stem cell graft donor, sampled from the stem cell graft. The receptors derive from a human donor who donated a stem cell graft to a child with acute lymphoblastic leukemia. Each CDR3 is given with its conserved first and last residue. Each record gives: clone size, V gene, D gene, J gene, CDR3 DNA, CDR3 protein. A D gene is named only where the DNA matches it firmly. Not all rows give a size; the values are once, few, many and, for expanded clones, a class.

clone_size: -
v_call: TRBV5-1
d_call: -
j_call: TRBJ2-1
cdr3_nt: TGCGCCAGCAGCTTGGCGGGACCCGACCGAGGGGGGGAGGGTGAGCAGTTCTTC
cdr3_aa: CASSLAGPDRGGEGEQFF

clone_size: -
v_call: TRBV9
d_call: -
j_call: TRBJ2-3
cdr3_nt: TGTGCCAGCAGCGTAGAAATCGGAGATACGCAGTATTTT
cdr3_aa: CASSVEIGDTQYF

clone_size: -
v_call: TRBV11-1
d_call: TRBD1
j_call: TRBJ1-2
cdr3_nt: TGTGCCAGCAGCTTATCATCCAGGGGGCGCGGACTCTACTATGGCTACACCTTC
cdr3_aa: CASSLSSRGRGLYYGYTF

clone_size: few
v_call: TRBV29-1
d_call: -
j_call: TRBJ1-1
cdr3_nt: TGCAGCGTTGTACAGCGGAGCACTGAAGCTTTCTTT
cdr3_aa: CSVVQRSTEAFF

clone_size: -
v_call: TRBV12-5
d_call: TRBD2
j_call: TRBJ2-1
cdr3_nt: TGTGCTAGTGGTTTCACCTATCATTTGGGGGAGGGCCCTTACAATGAGCAGTTCTTC
cdr3_aa: CASGFTYHLGEGPYNEQFF

clone_size: many
v_call: TRBV7-7
d_call: -
j_call: TRBJ2-1
cdr3_nt: TGTGCCAGCAGCCAGGGGGGGTACAATGAGCAGTTCTTC
cdr3_aa: CASSQGGYNEQFF

clone_size: few
v_call: TRBV7-9
d_call: -
j_call: TRBJ2-5
cdr3_nt: TGTGCCAGCAGCGCGGACTCGTTCAGGGAGACCCAGTACTTC
cdr3_aa: CASSADSFRETQYF

clone_size: -
v_call: TRBV24-1
d_call: TRBD2
j_call: TRBJ2-3
cdr3_nt: TGTGCCACCAGGAGGGGGGTAGCGGGACTGCAAGATACGCAGTATTTT
cdr3_aa: CATRRGVAGLQDTQYF

clone_size: -
v_call: TRBV29-1
d_call: TRBD2
j_call: TRBJ2-7
cdr3_nt: TGCAGCGTCACGCGGGGGGGGAGCTCCTACGAGCAGTACTTC
cdr3_aa: CSVTRGGSSYEQYF

clone_size: -
v_call: TRBV21-1
d_call: -
j_call: TRBJ1-2
cdr3_nt: TGTGCCAGCAGCAACCGGGACATTTATGGCTACACCTTC
cdr3_aa: CASSNRDIYGYTF

clone_size: -
v_call: TRBV10-3
d_call: -
j_call: TRBJ1-5
cdr3_nt: TGTGCCATCAGTGCGAGGGATAGCAATCAGCCCCAGCATTTT
cdr3_aa: CAISARDSNQPQHF

clone_size: -
v_call: TRBV12-5
d_call: -
j_call: TRBJ2-3
cdr3_nt: TGTGCTAGTGGTTTGGCGCCGAGCACAGATACGCAGTATTTT
cdr3_aa: CASGLAPSTDTQYF

clone_size: -
v_call: TRBV2
d_call: -
j_call: TRBJ2-7
cdr3_nt: TGTGCCAGCAGCGAGAGTGGTTACCTGCGCTTC
cdr3_aa: CASSESGYLRF

clone_size: -
v_call: TRBV5-1
d_call: TRBD2
j_call: TRBJ2-7
cdr3_nt: TGCGCCAGCAGCTCCTATTACGCGGGGGGGGCGTACGAGCAGTACTTC
cdr3_aa: CASSSYYAGGAYEQYF

clone_size: few
v_call: TRBV18
d_call: -
j_call: TRBJ2-2
cdr3_nt: TGTGCCAGCTCACCGGGGGGAGGAAGCATCGGGGAGCTGTTTTTT
cdr3_aa: CASSPGGGSIGELFF

clone_size: -
v_call: TRBV5-4
d_call: TRBD1
j_call: TRBJ2-7
cdr3_nt: TGTGCCAGCAGCTTGGTCGGGACAGGGGCCGAGCAGTACTTC
cdr3_aa: CASSLVGTGAEQYF

clone_size: few
v_call: TRBV18
d_call: -
j_call: TRBJ2-1
cdr3_nt: TGTGCCAGCTCACCATTCCATGGGATACATGAGCAGTTCTTC
cdr3_aa: CASSPFHGIHEQFF

clone_size: few
v_call: TRBV24-1
d_call: -
j_call: TRBJ2-3
cdr3_nt: TGTGCCACCAGCCCAGGGCGGGGACCAACAGATACGCAGTATTTT
cdr3_aa: CATSPGRGPTDTQYF

clone_size: -
v_call: TRBV10-2
d_call: -
j_call: TRBJ2-3
cdr3_nt: TGCGCCAGCAGTGAGAGCGGGACAGGAGACAATACGCAGTATTTT
cdr3_aa: CASSESGTGDNTQYF

clone_size: many
v_call: TRBV20-1
d_call: -
j_call: TRBJ1-2
cdr3_nt: TGCAGTGCTCTACAGGGAGGGGGAAACTATGGCTACACCTTC
cdr3_aa: CSALQGGGNYGYTF

clone_size: -
v_call: TRBV7-9
d_call: -
j_call: TRBJ1-1
cdr3_nt: TGTGCCAGCAGCCTAGGAGGACGGGAGGGCACTGAAGCTTTCTTT
cdr3_aa: CASSLGGREGTEAFF

clone_size: -
v_call: TRBV7-2
d_call: TRBD2
j_call: TRBJ2-7
cdr3_nt: TGTGCCAGCAGCTCACTAGCGTTCATCTCCTACGAGCAGTACTTC
cdr3_aa: CASSSLAFISYEQYF

clone_size: -
v_call: TRBV20-1
d_call: -
j_call: TRBJ1-4
cdr3_nt: TGCAGTGCTAGAGGGGACTTAGTTGCAACTAATGAAAAACTGTTTTTT
cdr3_aa: CSARGDLVATNEKLFF

clone_size: few
v_call: TRBV4-1
d_call: -
j_call: TRBJ2-1
cdr3_nt: TGCGCCAGCAGCCACCCGGACTCGAATGAGCAGTTCTTC
cdr3_aa: CASSHPDSNEQFF

clone_size: few
v_call: TRBV20-1
d_call: -
j_call: TRBJ2-7
cdr3_nt: TGCTGTGCTAGAGATCTCCAGGGGAAGGAGTGGGCATACGAGCAGTACTTC
cdr3_aa: CCARDLQGKEWAYEQYF

clone_size: few
v_call: TRBV2
d_call: -
j_call: TRBJ2-1
cdr3_nt: TGTGCCAGCAGTCAGGAGCGGTTGACCTACAATGAGCAGTTCTTC
cdr3_aa: CASSQERLTYNEQFF

clone_size: -
v_call: TRBV2
d_call: TRBD2
j_call: TRBJ2-1
cdr3_nt: TGTGCCAGCAGTGGGCTAGCGGTTGGGAATGAGCAGTTCTTC
cdr3_aa: CASSGLAVGNEQFF

clone_size: few
v_call: TRBV7-3
d_call: -
j_call: TRBJ2-6
cdr3_nt: TGTGCCAGCAGCTTATGGGACCCCTCTGGGGCCAACGTCCTGACTTTC
cdr3_aa: CASSLWDPSGANVLTF

clone_size: -
v_call: TRBV7-3
d_call: -
j_call: TRBJ2-7
cdr3_nt: TGTGCCAGCAGCTTTGACGGAAACTCCTACGAGCAGTACTTC
cdr3_aa: CASSFDGNSYEQYF

clone_size: few
v_call: TRBV6-1
d_call: -
j_call: TRBJ1-6
cdr3_nt: TGTGCCAGCACGGACCTCGGGACCTCTTCACCCCTCCACTTT
cdr3_aa: CASTDLGTSSPLHF

clone_size: -
v_call: TRBV7-9
d_call: -
j_call: TRBJ2-4
cdr3_nt: TGTGCCAGCAGCCAAGAATGGGGTGAGAAAAACATTCAGTACTTC
cdr3_aa: CASSQEWGEKNIQYF

clone_size: -
v_call: TRBV29-1
d_call: -
j_call: TRBJ2-7
cdr3_nt: TGCAGCGTTGTCTCGGGGTACACCGGCTACGAGCAGTACTTC
cdr3_aa: CSVVSGYTGYEQYF

clone_size: few
v_call: TRBV2
d_call: -
j_call: TRBJ1-4
cdr3_nt: TGTGCCAGCAGTGAGTTTGAAAAACTGTTTTTT
cdr3_aa: CASSEFEKLFF

clone_size: once
v_call: TRBV9
d_call: TRBD2
j_call: TRBJ2-1
cdr3_nt: TGTGCCAGCAGCGTAATTAGCGGGAGCTACAATGAGCAGTTCTTC
cdr3_aa: CASSVISGSYNEQFF

clone_size: -
v_call: TRBV29-1
d_call: -
j_call: TRBJ2-1
cdr3_nt: TGCAGCTCCATCCCTAGTGGGAGGCGCTCGCAGTTCTTC
cdr3_aa: CSSIPSGRRSQFF

clone_size: -
v_call: TRBV6-1
d_call: -
j_call: TRBJ2-2
cdr3_nt: TGTGCCAGCATTCAGGGGACTTTTCAGGGTTCCGGGGAGCTGTTTTTT
cdr3_aa: CASIQGTFQGSGELFF

clone_size: once
v_call: TRBV30
d_call: -
j_call: TRBJ1-1
cdr3_nt: TGTGCCTCGAATTCCATAGGGCCTTATGAAGCTTTCTTT
cdr3_aa: CASNSIGPYEAFF

clone_size: -
v_call: TRBV9
d_call: TRBD2
j_call: TRBJ2-2
cdr3_nt: TGTGCCAGCAGCCCTGGGGGACTAGATCGAACCGGGGAGCTGTTTTTT
cdr3_aa: CASSPGGLDRTGELFF

clone_size: -
v_call: TRBV7-4
d_call: TRBD1
j_call: TRBJ1-5
cdr3_nt: TGTGCCAGCAGCCCCGCAGCTTGGGACAGGGAGGGAGACAATCAGCCCCAGCATTTT
cdr3_aa: CASSPAAWDREGDNQPQHF

clone_size: -
v_call: TRBV15
d_call: TRBD1
j_call: TRBJ2-1
cdr3_nt: TGTGCCACCAGCAGAGAGCGGGACAGGGCCTACAATGAGCAGTTCTTC
cdr3_aa: CATSRERDRAYNEQFF

clone_size: few
v_call: TRBV29-1
d_call: -
j_call: TRBJ2-7
cdr3_nt: TGCAGCGTTGAAGACGATTCCCGGGCCGAGCAGTACTTC
cdr3_aa: CSVEDDSRAEQYF

clone_size: -
v_call: TRBV27
d_call: -
j_call: TRBJ2-3
cdr3_nt: TGTGCCAGCAGTTTAAGGCGTCGGACTTCAGATACGCAGTATTTT
cdr3_aa: CASSLRRRTSDTQYF